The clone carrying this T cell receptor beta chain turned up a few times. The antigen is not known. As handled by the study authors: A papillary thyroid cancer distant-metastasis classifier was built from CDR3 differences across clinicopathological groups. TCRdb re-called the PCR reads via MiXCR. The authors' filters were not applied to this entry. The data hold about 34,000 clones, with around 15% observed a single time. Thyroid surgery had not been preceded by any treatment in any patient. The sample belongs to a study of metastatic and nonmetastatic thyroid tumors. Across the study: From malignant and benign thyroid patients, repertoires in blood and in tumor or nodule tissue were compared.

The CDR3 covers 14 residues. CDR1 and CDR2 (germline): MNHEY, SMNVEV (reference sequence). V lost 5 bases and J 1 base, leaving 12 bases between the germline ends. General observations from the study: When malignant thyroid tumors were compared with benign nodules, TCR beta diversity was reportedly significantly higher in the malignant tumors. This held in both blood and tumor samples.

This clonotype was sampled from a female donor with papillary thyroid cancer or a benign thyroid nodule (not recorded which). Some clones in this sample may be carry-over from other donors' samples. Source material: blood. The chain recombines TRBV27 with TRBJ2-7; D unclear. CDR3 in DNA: TGTGCCAGCAGTACCCGGCAGGTTTCCTACGAGCAGTACTTC. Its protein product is CASSTRQVSYEQYF.